A single sample is the source of the 5 T cell receptor beta chains below, sequenced in a study of regulatory T cells in long-lasting Graves disease. Time point described: persistent/refractory GD, antithyroid drugs over 5 years with positive TRAb. The TCR library was prepared using RNA isolated from PBMCs. Building of the TCR beta libraries involved iRepertoire HTBI primers and Arm-PCR of CDR3 regions. One entry per CDR3 protein results from TCRdb running MiXCR on the multiplex PCR reads. The table shows roughly 700,000 distinct CDR3 sequences, with 30% occurring only once. The sequencing used peripheral blood mononuclear cells (PBMCs), collected when the disease was refractory, from a patient treated with antithyroid drugs. Receptor source: a female donor with Graves disease.

This clonotype has only a few counts. This rearrangement joins TRBV7-9 to TRBJ1-1, with D possibly matching TRBD1 (6 bases). V lost 5 bases and J 1 base, leaving 14 bases between the germline ends. Germline V gives CDR1 SEHNR, CDR2 FQNEAQ (reference sequence). The CDR3 sequence is 15 residues long. The CDR3 spells CASSPRPTGNTEAFF. CDR3 DNA: TGTGCCAGCAGCCCTCGGCCGACAGGGAACACTGAAGCTTTCTTT.

The chain combines TRBV20-1 with TRBJ1-2; no clear D. V shed 1 base and J shed 0 bases, with 9 bases lying between them. The CDR3 extends over 14 amino acids. Per germline, CDR1 DFQATT and CDR2 SNEGSKA (reference sequence). CDR3 sequence: CSARVSSSNYGYTF. DNA of the CDR3: TGCAGTGCTAGAGTTAGTAGTTCTAACTATGGCTACACCTTC.

The CDR3, as DNA: TGCGCCAGCAGTGAGTCGGGCCAGGACCAATTCTACAATGAGCAGTTCTTC. It is translated as CASSESGQDQFYNEQFF. This chain connects TRBV10-1 to TRBJ2-1; no clear D gene. Trimming left V 0 bases short and J 3 bases short, with 15 bases between. Germline CDR1 is WNHNN and CDR2 is SYGVQD (reference sequence). CDR3 size: 17 residues.

This clonotype has only a few counts. The rearrangement joins TRBV2 to TRBJ1-6, with D unclear. Looked up from germline, CDR1 is SNHLY and CDR2 is FYNNEI. Trimming took 5 bases from V and 7 from J, leaving 6 bases between them. The CDR3 extends over 12 amino acids. As DNA, the CDR3 is TGTGCCAGCAGTTCACCAAATTCACCCCTCCACTTT. Translation: CASSSPNSPLHF.

Only a few counts were recorded for this clonotype. The chain employs TRBV20-1 and TRBJ1-2; D is possibly TRBD1 (5 bases). This CDR3 is 15 amino acids long. The V gene's germline CDR1 is DFQATT and CDR2 SNEGSKA (reference sequence). Between the trimmed V and J ends, which lost 4 bases and 4 bases, there was a span of 19 bases. The CDR3 bases are TGCAGTGCTAAGGGGTTAGGGTCCGGGAGCTATGGCTACACCTTC. Protein sequence: CSAKGLGSGSYGYTF.